One TCR beta chain is described in this entry. Its antigen remains unknown. V lost 6 bases to trimming and J lost 3 bases, with 11 bases between them. The germline V gene encodes CDR1 LNHDA and CDR2 SQIVND (reference sequence). This CDR3 region has 14 residues. This entry comes from a study of T cells in localized non-small cell lung cancer. Overall study results and limits: The highest T cell clonality was in uninvolved adjacent lung, above tumor.

Using immunoSEQ multiplex PCR, the repertoire was profiled, and TCRdb retains in-frame clones only, with some absent. The sample yields over 10,000 clones, roughly 28% seen once. This sequence joins TRBV19 and TRBJ2-2; the D is unclear. This TCR was recovered from a female donor over 55 with stage I lung adenocarcinoma. Sequences were derived from lung tumor tissue, sampled before any cancer treatment. In DNA, the CDR3 is TGTGCCAGTAGGAACCCATTGGACACCGGGGAGCTGTTTTTT. Translated, it gives CASRNPLDTGELFF.